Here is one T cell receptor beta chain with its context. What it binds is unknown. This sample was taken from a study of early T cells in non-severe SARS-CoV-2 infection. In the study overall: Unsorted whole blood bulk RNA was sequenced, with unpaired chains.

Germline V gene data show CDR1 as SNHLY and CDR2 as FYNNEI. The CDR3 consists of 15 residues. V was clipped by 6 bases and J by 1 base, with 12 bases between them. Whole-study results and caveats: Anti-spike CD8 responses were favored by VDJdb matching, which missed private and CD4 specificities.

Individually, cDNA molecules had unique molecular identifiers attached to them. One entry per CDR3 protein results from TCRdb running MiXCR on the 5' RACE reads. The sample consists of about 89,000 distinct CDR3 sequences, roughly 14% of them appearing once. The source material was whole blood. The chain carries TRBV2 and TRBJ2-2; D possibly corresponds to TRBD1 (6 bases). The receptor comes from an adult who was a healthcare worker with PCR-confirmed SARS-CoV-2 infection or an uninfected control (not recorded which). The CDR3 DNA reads TGTGCCAGCAGGAGGGACACCCAGAACACCGGGGAGCTGTTTTTT. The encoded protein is CASRRDTQNTGELFF.